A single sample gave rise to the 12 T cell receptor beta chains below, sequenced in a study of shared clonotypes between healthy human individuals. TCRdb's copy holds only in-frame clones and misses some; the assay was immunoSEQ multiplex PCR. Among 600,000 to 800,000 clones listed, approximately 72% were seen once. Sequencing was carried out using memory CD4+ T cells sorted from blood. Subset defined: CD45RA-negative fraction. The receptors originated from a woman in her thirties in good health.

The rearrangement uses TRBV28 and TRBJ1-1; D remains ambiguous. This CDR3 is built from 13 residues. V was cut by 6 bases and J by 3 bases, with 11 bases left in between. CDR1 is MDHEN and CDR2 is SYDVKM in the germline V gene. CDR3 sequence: CASRAPDHTEAFF. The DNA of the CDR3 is TGTGCCAGCAGGGCACCTGACCACACTGAAGCTTTCTTT.

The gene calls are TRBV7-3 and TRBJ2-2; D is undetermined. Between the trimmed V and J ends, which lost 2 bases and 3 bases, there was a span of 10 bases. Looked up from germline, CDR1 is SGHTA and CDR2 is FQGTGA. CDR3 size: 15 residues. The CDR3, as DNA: TGTGCCAGCAGCTTATACGGGCCCGACACCGGGGAGCTGTTTTTT. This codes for CASSLYGPDTGELFF.

The CDR3 DNA sequence: TGTGCCAGCAGTCCTCCGGTATTCCGGGACAGGGTTGTTCAGCCCCAGCATTTT. Its translation is CASSPPVFRDRVVQPQHF. The gene calls are TRBV28 and TRBJ1-5; TRBD1 matches at 9 bases. Germline lookup yields CDR1 MDHEN and CDR2 SYDVKM. V lost 5 bases to trimming and J lost 6 bases; unmatched junction nucleotides: 17. The CDR3 sequence is 18 residues long. Supplemented by reference TRBV28 and TRBJ1-5, the full variable domain reads DVKVTQSSRYLVKRTGEKVFLECVQDMDHENMFWYRQDPGLGLRLIYFSYDVKMKEKGDIPEGYSVSREKKERFSLILESASTNQTSMYLCASSPPVFRDRVVQPQHFGDGTRLSIL.

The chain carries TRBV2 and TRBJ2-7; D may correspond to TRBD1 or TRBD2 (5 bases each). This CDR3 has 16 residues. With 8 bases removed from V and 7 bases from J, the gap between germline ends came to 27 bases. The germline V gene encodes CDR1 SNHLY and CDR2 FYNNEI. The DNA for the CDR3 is TGTGCCAGCTTGCCCCGAGGGACCGCCGGGCAGAGGGAGCAGTACTTC. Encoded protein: CASLPRGTAGQREQYF. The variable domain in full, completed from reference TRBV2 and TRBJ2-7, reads EPEVTQTPSHQVTQMGQEVILRCVPISNHLYFYWYRQILGQKVEFLVSFYNNEISEKSEIFDDQFSVERPDGSNFTLKIRSTKLEDSAMYFCASLPRGTAGQREQYFGPGTRLTVT.

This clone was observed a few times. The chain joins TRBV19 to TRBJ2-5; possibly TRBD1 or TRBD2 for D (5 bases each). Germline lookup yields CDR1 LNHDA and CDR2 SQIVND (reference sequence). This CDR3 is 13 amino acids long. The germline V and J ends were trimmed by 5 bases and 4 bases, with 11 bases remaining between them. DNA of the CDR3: TGTGCCAGTAGTGTTAGGGACGGAGAGACCCAGTACTTC. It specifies CASSVRDGETQYF.

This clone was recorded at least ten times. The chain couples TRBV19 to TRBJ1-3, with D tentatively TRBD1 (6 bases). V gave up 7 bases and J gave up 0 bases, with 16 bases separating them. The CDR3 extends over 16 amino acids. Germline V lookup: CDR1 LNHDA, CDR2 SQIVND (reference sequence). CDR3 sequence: CASTQDQGSSGNTIYF. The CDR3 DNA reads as TGTGCCAGTACCCAAGACCAGGGGAGCTCTGGAAACACCATATATTTT.

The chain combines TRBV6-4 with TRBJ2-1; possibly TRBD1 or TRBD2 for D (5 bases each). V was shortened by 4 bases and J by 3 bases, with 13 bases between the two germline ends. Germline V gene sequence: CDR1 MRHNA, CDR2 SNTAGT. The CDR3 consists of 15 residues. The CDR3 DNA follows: TGTGCCAGCAGTGCCGGGACGGAAAACTACAATGAGCAGTTCTTC. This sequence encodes CASSAGTENYNEQFF.

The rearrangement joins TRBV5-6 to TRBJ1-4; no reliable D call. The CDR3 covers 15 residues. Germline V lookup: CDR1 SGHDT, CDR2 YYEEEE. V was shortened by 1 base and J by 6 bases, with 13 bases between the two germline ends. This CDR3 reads CASSLLTRDYEKLFF. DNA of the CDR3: TGTGCCAGCAGCTTGTTAACCCGAGACTATGAAAAACTGTTTTTT.

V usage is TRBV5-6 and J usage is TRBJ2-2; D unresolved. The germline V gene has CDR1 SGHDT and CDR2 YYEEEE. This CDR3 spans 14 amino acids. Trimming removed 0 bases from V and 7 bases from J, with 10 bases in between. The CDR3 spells CASSLVHTDGELFF. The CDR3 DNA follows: TGTGCCAGCAGCTTGGTTCATACGGACGGGGAGCTGTTTTTT.

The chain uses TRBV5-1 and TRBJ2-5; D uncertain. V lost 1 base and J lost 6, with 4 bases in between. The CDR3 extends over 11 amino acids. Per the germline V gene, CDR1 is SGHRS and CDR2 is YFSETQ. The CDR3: CASSLRQTQYF. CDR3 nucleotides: TGCGCCAGCAGCTTGAGACAGACCCAGTACTTC. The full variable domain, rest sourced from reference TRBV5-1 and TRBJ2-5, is KAGVTQTPRYLIKTRGQQVTLSCSPISGHRSVSWYQQTPGQGLQFLFEYFSETQRNKGNFPGRFSGRQFSNSRSEMNVSTLELGDSALYLCASSLRQTQYFGPGTRLLVL.

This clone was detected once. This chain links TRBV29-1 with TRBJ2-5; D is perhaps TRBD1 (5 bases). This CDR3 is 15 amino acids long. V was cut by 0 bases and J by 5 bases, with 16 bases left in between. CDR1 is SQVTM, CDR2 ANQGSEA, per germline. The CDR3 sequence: CSVEDRGRGVETQYF. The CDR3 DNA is TGCAGCGTTGAAGATAGAGGTAGGGGTGTGGAGACCCAGTACTTC.

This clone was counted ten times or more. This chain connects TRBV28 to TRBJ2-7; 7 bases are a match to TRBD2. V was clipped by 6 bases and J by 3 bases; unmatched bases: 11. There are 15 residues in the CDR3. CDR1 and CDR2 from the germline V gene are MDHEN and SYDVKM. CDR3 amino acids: CASSLSSSGNYEQYF. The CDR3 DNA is TGTGCCAGCAGCCTCTCGTCCAGCGGGAACTACGAGCAGTACTTC. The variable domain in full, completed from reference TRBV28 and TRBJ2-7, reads DVKVTQSSRYLVKRTGEKVFLECVQDMDHENMFWYRQDPGLGLRLIYFSYDVKMKEKGDIPEGYSVSREKKERFSLILESASTNQTSMYLCASSLSSSGNYEQYFGPGTRLTVT.